The clone carrying this T cell receptor beta chain was observed a few times. Its antigen is unknown. The source of the sample is a study of cytomegalovirus exposure and HLA in healthy donors. Background on the study: Of all 360 or so donors who were genotyped, roughly 81% belonged to the Caucasian-associated ancestry cluster.

Healthy people donating bone marrow made up the donors. Study-level findings and limits: HLA-A and HLA-B allele assignments for most subjects were reportedly predicted accurately using TCR beta sequences. High specificity and sensitivity for cytomegalovirus status were reported for the classifier.

The PCR made use of 60 Vbeta and 13 Jbeta primers. Data came from immunoSEQ multiplex PCR; TCRdb stores just in-frame clones and leaves some out. The sample holds approximately 110,000 clones, about 61% seen once. The sample was PBMCs. The TCR comes from a man younger than 35 in good health and CMV-seropositive.

CDR3 DNA: TGTGCCAGCAGCTTAATACTAGCAGGGGAGCAGTTCTTC. This codes for CASSLILAGEQFF. This chain links TRBV7-2 with TRBJ2-1; D possibly corresponds to TRBD2 (6 bases). CDR3 size: 13 residues. Deletions cut 2 bases from V and 10 bases from J, with 12 bases between. Germline CDR1 reads SGHTA; CDR2 reads FQGNSA.